A single sample is the source of the 18 T cell receptor beta chains below, sequenced in a study of vaccination and CD4 T cells after COVID-19. For these receptors, no antigen is known. Sequencing of DNA taken from cultured CD4+ T cells relied on the Oncomine TCR Beta short-read assay. MiXCR was run by TCRdb on the PCR reads, yielding one entry per CDR3 protein. The sample shows about 20,000 distinct CDR3 sequences, 60% of them seen only once. Sample treatment: approximately nine-day PBMC culture with coronavirus spike peptide pools or control peptides (ViraFEST assay). The sample consisted of CD4+ T cells from blood, cultured in vitro, taken after SARS-CoV-2 vaccination. Receptors originate from a human donor who had recovered from COVID-19.

The genes are TRBV7-3 and TRBJ2-1; 10 bases fit TRBD2. This CDR3 contains 15 residues. Trimming at V came to 5 bases and at J to 7 bases, leaving 8 bases not matched to a gene. Germline V lookup: CDR1 SGHTA, CDR2 FQGTGA. The CDR3: CASSTRLAGRNEQFF. The CDR3 nucleotides are TGTGCCAGCAGCACCCGACTAGCGGGTAGAAATGAGCAGTTCTTC.

This clonotype was seen only a few times. CDR3 nucleotide sequence: TGCAGTGCCCCCGGGTCCCTACATAGCACAGATACGCAGTATTTT. Amino acids: CSAPGSLHSTDTQYF. The V gene is TRBV20-1, the J gene TRBJ2-3, with D hard to call. Germline V gives CDR1 DFQATT, CDR2 SNEGSKA (reference sequence). Trimming removed 6 bases from V and 0 bases from J, with 16 bases in between. The CDR3 is 15 residues long.

The chain couples TRBV6-4 to TRBJ2-1, with D tentatively TRBD2 (7 bases). Per germline, CDR1 MRHNA and CDR2 SNTAGT. Deletions cut 5 bases from V and 9 bases from J, with 14 bases between. CDR3 length: 13 residues. CDR3 DNA: TGTGCCAGCAGTAGGACTAGGGGGGGTGAGCAGTTCTTC. Translating gives CASSRTRGGEQFF.

This chain joins TRBV7-6 and TRBJ1-2; weak D call: TRBD1 (6 bases). This CDR3 comprises 15 residues. V gave up 1 base and J gave up 2 bases, with 11 bases separating them. The germline CDR1 and CDR2 sequences are SGHVS and FNYEAQ. CDR3 sequence (DNA): TGTGCCAGCAGCTTAGGGCAGGGGCCAAACTATGGCTACACCTTC. This translates into CASSLGQGPNYGYTF.

The chain links TRBV7-3 to TRBJ2-7; weak D call: TRBD1 (5 bases). V lost 1 base and J 1 base, leaving 11 bases between the germline ends. Germline values: CDR1 SGHTA, CDR2 FQGTGA. CDR3 length: 15 amino acids. This chain's CDR3 is CASSLSSGPSYEQYF. For the CDR3, the DNA is TGTGCCAGCAGCTTAAGCTCAGGGCCATCCTACGAGCAGTACTTC.

The chain uses TRBV7-3 and TRBJ2-3, with 14 bases that match TRBD2. CDR1 and CDR2 (germline): SGHTA, FQGTGA. The CDR3 contains 16 residues. The ends lost 5 bases at V and 3 bases at J; junction bases unmatched: 4. CDR3 sequence (DNA): TGTGCCAGCAGCACGGGACTAGCGGGGGAGACAGATACGCAGTATTTT. Amino acids: CASSTGLAGETDTQYF.

The chain carries TRBV27 and TRBJ2-7, with TRBD2 matching over 11 bases. J lost 3 bases, V lost 5 bases, and 3 bases had no gene match. The CDR3 sequence is 14 residues long. In germline, CDR1 is MNHEY, CDR2 SMNVEV (reference sequence). Written as DNA, the CDR3 is TGTGCCAGCAGTGTAACTAGCGGGAGCTACGAGCAGTACTTC. It is translated as CASSVTSGSYEQYF.

J is TRBJ2-1 and V is TRBV24-1, with D perhaps TRBD2 (5 bases). The ends were cut back, 7 bases at V and 12 bases at J, with 24 bases in the middle. Germline V gene sequence: CDR1 KGHDR, CDR2 SFDVKD. The CDR3 is 15 residues long. The CDR3 nucleotides read TGTGCCACCAGCATGAGGCGGACCACAATCGAGGGGCAGTTCTTC. Translating it yields CATSMRRTTIEGQFF.

The chain combines TRBV12-3 or TRBV12-4 with TRBJ1-4, with a weak D call TRBD1 (6 bases). Trimming took 6 bases from V and 7 from J, leaving 12 bases between them. The CDR3 extends over 13 amino acids. The CDR3 is CASRGGKSEKLFF. As DNA, the CDR3 is TGTGCCAGCAGAGGGGGGAAAAGTGAAAAACTGTTTTTT.

The CDR3 region has the DNA TGTGCCAGCAGTTACTCTAGGCACCCTGCTAACTATGGCTACACCTTC. Its protein is CASSYSRHPANYGYTF. This chain connects TRBV6-5 to TRBJ1-2; the D is unclear. The CDR3 runs to 16 residues. The V gene lost 0 bases and the J gene lost 0 bases, with 11 bases spanning the gap. From germline, CDR1 is MNHEY and CDR2 SVGAGI.

In its sample, this clonotype is medium-sized (0.01 to 0.1%). J is TRBJ2-5 and V is TRBV12-3 or TRBV12-4; D ambiguous. Trimming took 5 bases from V and 5 from J, leaving 12 bases between them. CDR3 length equals 13 residues. The CDR3 DNA follows: TGTGCCAGCAGTCTCGTGTCTACGGAGACCCAGTACTTC. Translated, it gives CASSLVSTETQYF.

This clonotype has more than one count but fewer than ten. The V gene is TRBV27, the J gene TRBJ1-1, with a tentative D call TRBD1 (5 bases). Trimming shortened V by 4 bases and J by 1 base, and 13 bases separated the two germline ends. The length of the CDR3 is 15 residues. Germline V gene data show CDR1 as MNHEY and CDR2 as SMNVEV (reference sequence). CDR3 DNA sequence: TGTGCCAGCAGTTCGCGACAGTCCGGGAACACTGAAGCTTTCTTT. Translation gives CASSSRQSGNTEAFF.

This clonotype occurred a few times. This chain links TRBV10-1 with TRBJ1-1; D remains ambiguous. The CDR3 is made up of 12 amino acids. Germline assignment: CDR1 WNHNN and CDR2 SYGVQD (reference sequence). Trimming shortened V by 6 bases and J by 5 bases, and 10 bases separated the two germline ends. The CDR3 region is CASRLRGTEAFF. DNA for the CDR3: TGCGCCAGCAGGCTTCGGGGAACTGAAGCTTTCTTT.

This clonotype was observed a handful of times. The CDR3 reads CASSLLYNSPLHF. DNA of the CDR3: TGTGCCAGCAGTTTGCTCTATAATTCACCCCTCCACTTT. The chain couples TRBV12-3 or TRBV12-4 to TRBJ1-6; no clear D. The CDR3 contains 13 residues. The V end was cut by 3 bases, the J end by 3 bases, with 3 bases between.

The chain joins TRBV6-5 to TRBJ2-1; D perhaps matches TRBD2 (6 bases). V was shortened by 3 bases and J by 4 bases, with 16 bases between the two germline ends. Germline loops: CDR1 MNHEY, CDR2 SVGAGI. This CDR3 is built from 16 residues. The chain's CDR3 is CASSYRGGAGYNEQFF. The CDR3 DNA reads as TGTGCCAGCAGTTATAGGGGTGGGGCGGGGTACAATGAGCAGTTCTTC.

This clonotype was detected a few times. The chain links TRBV2 to TRBJ2-5; D is unresolved. This CDR3 contains 13 residues. The V gene's germline CDR1 is SNHLY and CDR2 FYNNEI. V was cut by 7 bases and J by 1 base, with 10 bases left in between. The CDR3 DNA reads as TGTGCCAGCACCTGGGCCCTCCAAGAGACCCAGTACTTC. This sequence encodes CASTWALQETQYF. Complete variable domain (other parts from reference TRBV2 and TRBJ2-5): EPEVTQTPSHQVTQMGQEVILRCVPISNHLYFYWYRQILGQKVEFLVSFYNNEISEKSEIFDDQFSVERPDGSNFTLKIRSTKLEDSAMYFCASTWALQETQYFGPGTRLLVL.

The chain recombines TRBV20-1 with TRBJ2-1; D is possibly TRBD2 (7 bases). The CDR3 is 14 amino acids. Trimming took off 6 bases at V and 8 bases at J, with 20 bases between the two ends. From germline, CDR1 is DFQATT and CDR2 SNEGSKA (reference sequence). The CDR3 here is CSAQWGGASDEQFF. Here the CDR3 DNA reads TGCAGTGCGCAATGGGGGGGCGCCAGCGATGAGCAGTTCTTC.

V and J are TRBV6-1 and TRBJ1-5; TRBD1 agrees at 10 bases. This CDR3 is 15 amino acids long. Per germline, CDR1 MNHNS and CDR2 SASEGT. The trim removed 6 bases at V and 1 base at J, leaving 3 bases unmatched. The CDR3 sequence is CASRGDRGSNQPQHF. CDR3 coding DNA: TGTGCCAGCAGGGGGGACAGGGGCAGCAATCAGCCCCAGCATTTT.